The next 25 T cell receptor beta chains were all read from a single sample in a study of T cells in Graves' hyperthyroidism and ophthalmopathy. RNA transcripts gave rise to amplified TCR beta CDR3 regions. A first-round RT-PCR of the TCR CDR3 used the HTBI primer set. Using its own MiXCR run on the multiplex PCR reads, TCRdb lists one record per CDR3 protein. The table shows roughly 630,000 distinct CDR3 sequences, with 15% to 18% occurring only once. Sequencing was done on a sample of blood. These receptors were taken from a woman aged 25 to 39 with Graves' hyperthyroidism.

The V call is TRBV19, the J call TRBJ2-2; 9 bases match TRBD1. The germline gives CDR1 LNHDA, CDR2 SQIVND (reference sequence). The CDR3 runs 15 residues. Losses at the gene ends were 5 bases for V and 7 bases for J; bases not matched to a gene: 8. The CDR3 DNA follows: TGTGCCAGTAGTGCCGGGACAGGGAATAACGGGGAGCTGTTTTTT. It yields the protein CASSAGTGNNGELFF.

This clonotype was counted ten times or more. The rearrangement links TRBV28 to TRBJ2-5, with D tentatively TRBD2 (7 bases). CDR3 length: 14 residues. Between the trimmed V and J ends, which lost 6 bases and 5 bases, there was a span of 16 bases. Germline CDR1 is MDHEN and CDR2 is SYDVKM. In nucleotides, the CDR3 is TGTGCCAGCAGCCCTGGGGGGGGGCGCGAGACCCAGTACTTC. Translation: CASSPGGGRETQYF.

This clonotype was counted many times. The chain carries TRBV6-2 or TRBV6-3 and TRBJ2-4; TRBD2 agrees at 7 bases. The germline CDR1 and CDR2 sequences are MNHEY and SVGEGT. Trimming at V came to 6 bases and at J to 6 bases, leaving 11 bases not matched to a gene. The CDR3 has 15 amino acids. CDR3 amino acids: CASSQSAGWGNIQYF. CDR3 DNA: TGTGCCAGCAGCCAATCAGCGGGATGGGGAAACATTCAGTACTTC.

This clonotype was seen a few times. The rearrangement links TRBV29-1 to TRBJ2-3; D possibly matches TRBD1 or TRBD2 (5 bases each). The V and J ends lost 4 bases and 1 base respectively, with 12 bases between them. Germline loops: CDR1 SQVTM, CDR2 ANQGSEA. The CDR3 has 14 residues. The CDR3 here is CSVGGLGGTDTQYF. In nucleotides, the CDR3 is TGCAGCGTTGGGGGCCTGGGGGGCACAGATACGCAGTATTTT.

Regarding this clonotype: A junction end diverges from the germline sequence, so it may reflect a read error. This chain links TRBV7-3 with TRBJ2-3, with TRBD2 matching over 9 bases. Germline lookup yields CDR1 SGHTA and CDR2 FQGTGA. The CDR3 covers 13 residues. The CDR3 DNA follows: TGTGCCAGCAACTTACTAGCGGGAGATACGCAGTATTTT. Amino acid sequence: CASNLLAGDTQYF.

This clonotype was picked up a small number of times. The rearrangement links TRBV5-5 to TRBJ1-4; possibly TRBD1 for D (5 bases). The V end was cut by 2 bases, the J end by 4 bases, with 18 bases between. CDR3 length equals 17 residues. Germline V CDR1 and CDR2: SGHKS, YYEKEE (reference sequence). CDR3 protein: CASSLTLTGRDNEKLFF. The CDR3 DNA reads as TGTGCCAGCAGCTTAACCCTCACAGGACGCGATAATGAAAAACTGTTTTTT.

At least ten counts were recorded for this clonotype. This chain uses TRBV12-3 or TRBV12-4 with TRBJ2-7; D perhaps matches TRBD1 (5 bases). The CDR3 has 15 amino acids. Trimming took 6 bases from V and 3 from J, leaving 18 bases between them. This CDR3 is CASRLREGVVYEQYF. The CDR3 bases are TGTGCCAGCAGATTAAGGGAAGGGGTTGTCTACGAGCAGTACTTC.

This clonotype showed up many times. The chain couples TRBV20-1 to TRBJ1-5; D ambiguous. The germline V gene encodes CDR1 DFQATT and CDR2 SNEGSKA (reference sequence). This CDR3 region has 13 residues. V shed 7 bases and J shed 3 bases, with 13 bases lying between them. CDR3 in DNA: TGCAGTGTTATAAGCCAGATCAATCAGCCCCAGCATTTT. Translated: CSVISQINQPQHF.

Notes on this clonotype: One end of the junction varies from germline; a read error may be responsible. CDR3 residues: CAGSIGRDTGELFF. CDR3 nucleotides: TGTGCCGGTAGTATCGGCAGGGACACCGGGGAGCTGTTTTTT. The rearrangement links TRBV19 to TRBJ2-2, with D possibly being TRBD1 (5 bases). The CDR3 extends over 14 amino acids. CDR1 is LNHDA, CDR2 SQIVND, per germline (reference sequence).

This clonotype came up many times. The gene calls are TRBV7-2 and TRBJ2-1; TRBD2 matches 12 bases. J lost 5 bases, V lost 5 bases, and 7 bases had no gene match. CDR1 SGHTA and CDR2 FQGNSA come from the germline V gene. The CDR3 covers 16 residues. This CDR3 reads CASSDRTSGTHNEQFF. In nucleotides, the CDR3 is TGTGCCAGCAGCGATCGGACTAGCGGGACTCACAATGAGCAGTTCTTC.

There are many counts of this clonotype. The chain uses TRBV7-9 and TRBJ2-1, with 9 bases that match TRBD2. J lost 1 base, V lost 1 base, and 8 bases had no gene match. Germline-derived CDR1 and CDR2 are SEHNR and FQNEAQ (reference sequence). The CDR3 spans 18 residues. CDR3 amino acids: CASSLGGLATASYNEQFF. For the CDR3, the DNA is TGTGCCAGCAGCTTAGGAGGACTAGCGACGGCTTCCTACAATGAGCAGTTCTTC. The full variable domain, its missing parts supplied by reference TRBV7-9 and TRBJ2-1, is DTGVSQNPRHKITKRGQNVTFRCDPISEHNRLYWYRQTLGQGPEFLTYFQNEAQLEKSRLLSDRFSAERPKGSFSTLEIQRTEQGDSAMYLCASSLGGLATASYNEQFFGPGTRLTVL.

This clonotype was observed at least ten times. The CDR3: CAWSEGLSNQPQHF. DNA of the CDR3: TGTGCCTGGAGTGAGGGGTTGAGCAATCAGCCCCAGCATTTT. This chain links TRBV30 with TRBJ1-5, with D maybe TRBD1 (5 bases). CDR3 length: 14 amino acids. V was clipped by 1 base and J by 1 base, with 8 bases between them. Germline CDR1 is GTSNPN and CDR2 is SVGIG (reference sequence).

The rearrangement uses TRBV4-3 and TRBJ1-2; 8 bases are shared with TRBD1. This CDR3 spans 17 amino acids. Germline V gene lookup returns CDR1 LGHNA and CDR2 YSLEER. Trimming removed 3 bases from V and 0 bases from J; junction bases left unmatched: 9. CDR3 nucleotide sequence: TGCGCCAGCAGCCAGATGCCAGGACAGGGACCTAACTATGGCTACACCTTC. This codes for CASSQMPGQGPNYGYTF.

The table lists this clonotype with many counts. The CDR3 nucleotides read TGTGCCTGGCTTGGATCTGGGGGGTCACCCCTCCACTTT. Translation gives CAWLGSGGSPLHF. The chain carries TRBV30 and TRBJ1-6; tentatively, D is TRBD1 (5 bases). The CDR3 runs 13 residues. Trimming cost V 5 bases and J 10 bases, with 15 bases left between them. Germline V gives CDR1 GTSNPN, CDR2 SVGIG (reference sequence).

The gene calls are TRBV20-1 and TRBJ2-7; 11 nucleotides agree with TRBD2. J was trimmed by 6 bases and V by 6 bases; bases with no gene match: 22. Per germline, CDR1 DFQATT and CDR2 SNEGSKA (reference sequence). This CDR3 has 18 amino acids. CDR3 sequence reads: CSAPRAQSSGRARGEQYF. In DNA, the CDR3 is TGCAGTGCCCCTAGAGCCCAGAGTAGCGGGAGGGCCCGCGGCGAGCAGTACTTC.

CDR3 DNA: TGCAGCGTTGTCAAGATGAGACCTGATGAAAACTCTGGAAACACCATATATTTT. Its translation is CSVVKMRPDENSGNTIYF. The V call is TRBV29-1, the J call TRBJ1-3; unclear D gene. CDR1 is SQVTM and CDR2 is ANQGSEA in the germline V gene. The CDR3 has 18 residues. The V and J ends lost 4 bases and 0 bases respectively, with 22 bases between them.

This clonotype appeared many times. The rearrangement links TRBV11-2 to TRBJ2-1; 10 nucleotides match TRBD2. CDR1 SGHAT and CDR2 FQNNGV come from the germline V gene. This CDR3 has 14 residues. V lost 8 bases, J lost 8 bases, and 9 bases stayed unmatched. The CDR3 bases are TGTGCCAGCGAGCGGCTAGCGGGAGTATATGAGCAGTTCTTC. It is translated as CASERLAGVYEQFF.

This clonotype showed up many times. The chain couples TRBV27 to TRBJ2-7; D gene ambiguous. This CDR3 is 11 amino acids long. The germline CDR1 and CDR2 sequences are MNHEY and SMNVEV (reference sequence). V was cut by 5 bases and J by 6 bases, with 8 bases left in between. The CDR3 nucleotides are TGTGCCAGCAGTCTTAGCCGCGAGCAGTACTTC. Translation gives CASSLSREQYF.

This clonotype has only a few counts. This sequence joins TRBV6-1 and TRBJ1-5; no reliable D call. Trimming shortened V by 7 bases and J by 6 bases, and 16 bases separated the two germline ends. CDR3 size: 14 residues. The germline gives CDR1 MNHNS, CDR2 SASEGT. The CDR3 spells CASTKAGYGQPQHF. Here the CDR3 DNA reads TGTGCCAGCACTAAGGCGGGGTACGGTCAGCCCCAGCATTTT.

This clonotype was counted many times. This chain joins TRBV12-3 or TRBV12-4 and TRBJ2-1, with D uncertain. The CDR3 sequence is 12 residues long. V lost 3 bases to trimming and J lost 8 bases, with 8 bases between them. The CDR3 region has the DNA TGTGCCAGCAGTTTGCTAGGATATGAGCAGTTCTTC. It specifies CASSLLGYEQFF.

The sample holds many counts of this clonotype. The rearrangement joins TRBV20-1 to TRBJ2-3; D tentatively fits TRBD1 or TRBD2 (5 bases each). The CDR3 length is 16 residues. Per germline, CDR1 DFQATT and CDR2 SNEGSKA (reference sequence). V was cut by 3 bases and J by 4 bases, with 20 bases left in between. Here the CDR3 DNA reads TGCAGTGCTAGCTGGCCAGGGCGGGCGTTACCAGATACGCAGTATTTT. Translation: CSASWPGRALPDTQYF.

Points on this clonotype: A much larger clone lies a single base off, so this may be a read error. J is TRBJ2-7 and V is TRBV15; D is undetermined. V was clipped by 0 bases and J by 5 bases, with 5 bases between them. The CDR3 is 12 amino acids. Germline values: CDR1 LNHNV, CDR2 YYDKDF (reference sequence). For the CDR3, the DNA is TGTGCCACCAGCAGAGATCGGGACGAGCAGTACTTC. Amino acid sequence: CATSRDRDEQYF.

The table lists this clonotype with many counts. This CDR3 is CASSLSPRGNTEAFF. The CDR3 DNA reads as TGTGCCAGCAGTCTGTCCCCCCGGGGCAACACTGAAGCTTTCTTT. This sequence joins TRBV27 and TRBJ1-1; a weak D match, TRBD1 (5 bases). The CDR3 runs 15 residues. In germline, CDR1 is MNHEY, CDR2 SMNVEV (reference sequence). The V end lost 5 bases, the J end lost 2 bases, and 15 bases lay between the germline ends.

The chain is built from TRBV6-1 and TRBJ2-7, with TRBD2 identical over 7 bases. The V and J ends lost 5 bases and 0 bases, in that order; junction bases with no gene match: 10. Germline V gene sequence: CDR1 MNHNS, CDR2 SASEGT. The CDR3 is 16 amino acids. In DNA form, the CDR3 reads TGTGCCAGCAGTCGTAGCGGGTTGGAAAGCTCCTACGAGCAGTACTTC. Its translation: CASSRSGLESSYEQYF.

The V call is TRBV6-5, the J call TRBJ2-1; 14 bases are shared with TRBD2. CDR1 MNHEY and CDR2 SVGAGI come from the germline V gene. V was pared by 4 bases and J by 8 bases, with 7 bases of the junction left unmatched. The CDR3 is 16 amino acids. The CDR3 loop reads CASSSGLAGVRHEQFF. The CDR3 DNA sequence: TGTGCCAGCAGTTCGGGACTAGCGGGAGTTCGACATGAGCAGTTCTTC.